This T cell receptor (beta chain) was recovered during a study of breast tumors, draining lymph nodes, adjacent tissues. Study-wide points: Most tumor T cells seemingly derive from lymph node, then expand in tumor. Data only fit, rather than demonstrated, lymph node origin of most tumor T cells. Tumor TCR diversity was below lymph nodes but above nontumor tissue.

Breast cancer patients provided tissue from their axillary draining lymph nodes. TCRdb independently ran MiXCR on the multiplex PCR reads; one entry per CDR3 protein. Of 270,000 or so distinct CDR3 sequences detected, 30% to 35% appear once; the ten largest clones hold over 0.95%. As regards this clonotype: Its matching antigen is unknown. The CDR3 end shows no conserved phenylalanine or tryptophan, and so a read error is likely.

The CDR3 totals 15 residues. The ends were cut back, 9 bases at V and 6 bases at J, with 20 bases in the middle. Per the germline V gene, CDR1 is LNHDA and CDR2 is SQIVND (reference sequence). Sequencing was performed on axillary lymph node tissue. The rearrangement uses TRBV19 and TRBJ1-4, with D tentatively TRBD1 (5 bases). The TCR comes from a female donor with breast cancer. Some clones in this sample may be carry-over from other donors' samples. The CDR3 bases are TGTGCCAGCAGCCAAGATCCGGGGGAGCATGAAAAACTGTTTTAT. Translated: CASSQDPGEHEKLFY.